The next 19 T cell receptor beta chains were all read from a single sample in a study of blood T cells in healthy people across ages. For the second PCR, which ran for 7 to 11 cycles, a sample-barcoded 5' primer and a J-beta primer mix were used. MiXCR, run by TCRdb on the 5' RACE reads, gives a single entry per CDR3 protein. The data contain some 1.4 million distinct CDR3 sequences, around 39% of them singletons. Input material: blood. All receptors come from a woman between 18 and 29 years old in good health.

The chain links TRBV3-1 to TRBJ2-1; TRBD2 is a possible D gene (6 bases). The germline gives CDR1 LGHDT, CDR2 YNNKEL (reference sequence). The V end lost 2 bases, the J end lost 0 bases, and 11 bases lay between the germline ends. The CDR3 is made up of 16 amino acids. This chain's CDR3 is CASSQRTIRSYNEQFF. The CDR3, as DNA: TGTGCCAGCAGCCAAAGGACTATCCGCTCCTACAATGAGCAGTTCTTC.

This clonotype has just a few counts. J is TRBJ2-2 and V is TRBV14; D is unresolved. Germline CDR1 reads SGHDN; CDR2 reads FVKESK. With 6 bases removed from V and 5 bases from J, the gap between germline ends came to 4 bases. The CDR3 has 11 amino acids. The DNA of the CDR3 is TGTGCCAGCAGAGAAACCGGGGAGCTGTTTTTT. Protein product: CASRETGELFF.

This clonotype turned up a few times. V gene TRBV12-3 or TRBV12-4 combines with J gene TRBJ2-2; TRBD1 is a possible D gene (6 bases). V was clipped by 5 bases and J by 4 bases, with 11 bases between them. The CDR3 extends over 14 amino acids. The CDR3 DNA is TGTGCCAGCAGTGCTGGACAGAGCACCGGGGAGCTGTTTTTT. The encoded protein is CASSAGQSTGELFF.

This clonotype was found a few times. The V and J genes are TRBV5-1 and TRBJ2-4; either TRBD1 or TRBD2 may supply D (6 bases each). Per germline, CDR1 SGHRS and CDR2 YFSETQ. This CDR3 spans 18 amino acids. V lost 1 base and J lost 1, with 18 bases in between. The CDR3 nucleotides read TGCGCCAGCAGCTTGATAGTATCGGGGGCGCTTGCCAAAAACATTCAGTACTTC. Its protein is CASSLIVSGALAKNIQYF.

This chain connects TRBV6-6 to TRBJ1-2, with 7 bases identical to TRBD1. Germline V gives CDR1 MNHNY, CDR2 SVGAGI (reference sequence). Unmatched junction bases numbered 12, after V lost 8 bases and J lost 0 bases. CDR3 length: 16 amino acids. Here the CDR3 reads CASQGVDRRANYGYTF. Written as DNA, the CDR3 is TGTGCCAGCCAGGGGGTGGACAGGAGAGCTAACTATGGCTACACCTTC.

This clonotype was seen ten or more times. The chain recombines TRBV5-1 with TRBJ2-5, with TRBD2 as a possible D gene (6 bases). V was trimmed by 4 bases and J by 2 bases, leaving 9 bases between them. The CDR3 runs 13 residues. CDR1 and CDR2 (germline): SGHRS, YFSETQ. CDR3 sequence reads: CASSRDLQETQYF. The CDR3 bases are TGCGCCAGCAGCAGGGACTTGCAAGAGACCCAGTACTTC.

The table lists this clonotype with a few counts. The genes are TRBV12-3 or TRBV12-4 and TRBJ1-5; possible D gene TRBD1, 6 bases. V lost 1 base, J lost 3 bases, and 13 bases lay in between. CDR3 length: 16 residues. The CDR3 sequence is CASSLVGRGINQPQHF. The CDR3 coding sequence is TGTGCCAGCAGTTTAGTTGGCAGGGGTATCAATCAGCCCCAGCATTTT.

This chain links TRBV6-1 with TRBJ2-5; the match to TRBD2 covers 10 bases. The end of the DNA fits TRBJ2-7 better, so the J call may be wrong. Germline V gene data show CDR1 as MNHNS and CDR2 as SASEGT. This CDR3 is 15 amino acids long. The CDR3 is CASSEAASGRAEQYF. The DNA of the CDR3 is TGTGCCAGCAGTGAAGCGGCGAGCGGGAGGGCCGAGCAGTACTTC.

The rearrangement joins TRBV7-2 to TRBJ2-1, with D possibly being TRBD1 or TRBD2 (6 bases each). The CDR3 length is 16 residues. Germline CDR1 reads SGHTA; CDR2 reads FQGNSA. Trimming pared 5 bases from V and 8 bases from J, leaving 22 bases between. Here the CDR3 DNA reads TGTGCCAGCAGCCCCAATCCGGGGGCTGGGGCTGATGAGCAGTTCTTC. This encodes CASSPNPGAGADEQFF.

The V call is TRBV7-7, the J call TRBJ2-3; possible D gene TRBD1, 5 bases. V dropped 6 bases and J dropped 6 bases, with 19 bases sitting between them. CDR3 length: 15 residues. CDR1 is SSHAT, CDR2 FNYEAQ, per germline (reference sequence). DNA for the CDR3: TGTGCCAGCAGTTCCCAGCCGGGCAGGGTGGATACGCAGTATTTT. It translates to CASSSQPGRVDTQYF.

The chain carries TRBV5-6 and TRBJ1-2, with a weak D call TRBD1 (5 bases). Trimming cost V 3 bases and J 3 bases, with 12 bases left between them. The CDR3 loop spans 14 amino acids. Germline V lookup: CDR1 SGHDT, CDR2 YYEEEE. The CDR3 spells CASSSMGVDYGYTF. In nucleotides, the CDR3 is TGTGCCAGCAGCTCGATGGGGGTAGACTATGGCTACACCTTC.

The chain is built from TRBV10-3 and TRBJ2-7; 11 nucleotides agree with TRBD2. CDR1 ENHRY and CDR2 SYGVKD come from the germline V gene. V trimming: 3 bases; J trimming: 7 bases; junction bases outside the gene matches: 5. The CDR3 contains 14 residues. The CDR3: CAISELAGDSEQYF. CDR3 coding DNA: TGTGCCATCAGTGAACTAGCGGGAGACAGTGAGCAGTACTTC.

This clonotype has a handful of counts. This chain connects TRBV11-2 to TRBJ2-1; 8 nucleotides align to TRBD2. The CDR3 is 18 amino acids. Germline V lookup: CDR1 SGHAT, CDR2 FQNNGV. The V segment lost 2 bases and the J segment 7 bases; nucleotides outside the gene matches: 16. The CDR3 here is CASSLLPGSGRVDNEQFF. In DNA form, the CDR3 reads TGTGCCAGCAGCTTACTGCCGGGGAGCGGGAGAGTGGATAATGAGCAGTTCTTC.

The chain links TRBV5-1 to TRBJ1-6, with D maybe TRBD1 (5 bases). The CDR3 extends over 14 amino acids. V gave up 0 bases and J gave up 9 bases, with 10 bases separating them. Per the germline V gene, CDR1 is SGHRS and CDR2 is YFSETQ. CDR3 in DNA: TGCGCCAGCAGCTTGGGGGGGGAGAGTTCACCCCTCCACTTT. It encodes CASSLGGESSPLHF.

In its sample, this clonotype was seen a few times. The chain joins TRBV4-2 to TRBJ2-1; D might be TRBD2 (5 bases). The CDR3 covers 15 residues. V lost 0 bases, J lost 5 bases, and 11 bases lay in between. CDR1 LGHNA and CDR2 YNFKEQ come from the germline V gene. This chain's CDR3 is CASSQESGSHNEQFF. The CDR3 DNA is TGTGCCAGCAGCCAAGAGTCGGGGTCCCACAATGAGCAGTTCTTC.

The chain uses TRBV24-1 and TRBJ2-2, with 9 bases lining up with TRBD1. The germline gives CDR1 KGHDR, CDR2 SFDVKD. This CDR3 comprises 18 residues. Germline trimming cut 9 bases from V and 4 bases from J; bases unmatched to any gene: 17. CDR3 in amino acids: CATPTTIRDRASTGELFF. For the CDR3, the DNA is TGTGCCACCCCGACGACAATCCGGGACAGGGCGAGCACCGGGGAGCTGTTTTTT.

This clonotype showed up just a few times. The V gene is TRBV12-3 or TRBV12-4, the J gene TRBJ1-2; D perhaps matches TRBD1 (5 bases). This CDR3 is 15 amino acids long. Trimming cost V 6 bases and J 8 bases, with 22 bases left between them. The CDR3 sequence is CASSPVGAPAWGYTF. The CDR3 DNA sequence: TGTGCCAGCAGCCCGGTTGGGGCGCCGGCTTGGGGCTACACCTTC.

The V call is TRBV9, the J call TRBJ2-7; D call uncertain. The V gene lost 0 bases and the J gene lost 2 bases, with 9 bases spanning the gap. This CDR3 has 14 amino acids. Germline V gene lookup returns CDR1 SGDLS and CDR2 YYNGEE. CDR3 in DNA: TGTGCCAGCAGCGTAGGGGTCGGACCCTACGAGCAGTACTTC. It is translated as CASSVGVGPYEQYF. The variable domain in full, with the rest retrieved from reference TRBV9 and TRBJ2-7, is DSGVTQTPKHLITATGQRVTLRCSPRSGDLSVYWYQQSLDQGLQFLIQYYNGEERAKGNILERFSAQQFPDLHSELNLSSLELGDSALYFCASSVGVGPYEQYFGPGTRLTVT.

V gene TRBV20-1 combines with J gene TRBJ2-5; D is possibly TRBD1 or TRBD2 (5 bases each). The CDR3 spans 13 residues. Germline V gives CDR1 DFQATT, CDR2 SNEGSKA (reference sequence). V lost 6 bases to trimming and J lost 7 bases, with 18 bases between them. CDR3 sequence: CSAARGPRGTQYF. In DNA, the CDR3 is TGCAGTGCAGCGAGGGGCCCTCGGGGGACCCAGTACTTC.